This TCR beta chain was recorded in a study of vaccination effects on CD4 cells after COVID-19. Study as a whole: Subjects were given two BNT162b2 or mRNA-1273 vaccine doses. Study conclusions and caveats: Clones of infection and vaccine origin contracted markedly late after vaccination.

With respect to this clone: What it recognizes is unknown.

Peptide-pool stimulation followed by sequencing identified expanded antigen-specific CD4+ clonotypes in the ViraFEST assay. The culture ran for 10 days, and then CD4+ T cells were isolated. Vaccinated participants had no history of SARS-CoV-2 infection and tested negative for nucleocapsid antibodies. In germline, CDR1 is SGHVS, CDR2 FNYEAQ. V was trimmed by 1 base and J by 0 bases, leaving 10 bases between them. CDR3 size: 16 residues. TCRdb's copy holds only in-frame clones and misses some; the assay was immunoSEQ multiplex PCR. The data contain fewer than 30,000 clones, roughly 70% of them singletons.

This clonotype originated in a human donor who received a COVID-19 vaccine. This specimen was CD4+ T cells from PBMCs cultured with HCoV-NL63 spike peptides, taken before COVID-19 vaccination. The chain employs TRBV7-6 and TRBJ1-5, with D possibly matching TRBD1 (5 bases). The DNA of the CDR3 is TGTGCCAGCAGCTTAGGACAGAGCTATAGCAATCAGCCCCAGCATTTT. This sequence encodes CASSLGQSYSNQPQHF.